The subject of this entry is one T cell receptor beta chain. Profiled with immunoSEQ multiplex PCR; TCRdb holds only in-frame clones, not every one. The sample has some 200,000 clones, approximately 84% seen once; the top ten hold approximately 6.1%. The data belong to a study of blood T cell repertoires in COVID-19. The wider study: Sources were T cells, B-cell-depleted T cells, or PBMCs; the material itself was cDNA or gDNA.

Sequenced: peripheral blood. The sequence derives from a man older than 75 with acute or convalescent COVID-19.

The CDR3 DNA follows: TGTGCCAGCAGCTCTGCCGGTCGGTATAGCAATCAGCCCCAGCATTTT. The encoded protein is CASSSAGRYSNQPQHF. V usage is TRBV7-6 and J usage is TRBJ1-5; D gene ambiguous. The germline gives CDR1 SGHVS, CDR2 FNYEAQ. This CDR3 contains 16 residues. V dropped 4 bases and J dropped 0 bases, with 13 bases sitting between them.